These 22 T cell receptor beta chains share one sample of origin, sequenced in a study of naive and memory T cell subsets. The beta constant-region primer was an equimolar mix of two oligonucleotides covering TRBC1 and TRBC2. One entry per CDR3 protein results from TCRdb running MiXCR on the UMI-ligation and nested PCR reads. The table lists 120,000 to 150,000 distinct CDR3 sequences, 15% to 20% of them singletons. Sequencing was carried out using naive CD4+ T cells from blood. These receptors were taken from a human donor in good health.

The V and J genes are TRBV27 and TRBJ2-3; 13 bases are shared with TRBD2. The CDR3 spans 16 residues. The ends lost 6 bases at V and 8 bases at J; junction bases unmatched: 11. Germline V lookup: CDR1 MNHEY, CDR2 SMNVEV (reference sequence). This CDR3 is CASSPKLAGGPGTQYF. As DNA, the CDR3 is TGTGCCAGCAGCCCAAAACTAGCGGGAGGGCCGGGTACGCAGTATTTT.

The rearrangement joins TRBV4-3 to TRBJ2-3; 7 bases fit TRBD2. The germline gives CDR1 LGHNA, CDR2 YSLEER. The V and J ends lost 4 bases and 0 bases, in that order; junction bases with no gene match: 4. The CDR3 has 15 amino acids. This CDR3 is CASSLLASSTDTQYF. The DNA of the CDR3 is TGCGCCAGCAGCCTACTAGCGAGTAGCACAGATACGCAGTATTTT.

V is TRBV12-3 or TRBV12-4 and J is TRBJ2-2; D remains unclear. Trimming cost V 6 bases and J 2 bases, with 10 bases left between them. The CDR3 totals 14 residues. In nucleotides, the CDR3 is TGTGCCAGCAGCCCTTCATTAAACACCGGGGAGCTGTTTTTT. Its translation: CASSPSLNTGELFF.

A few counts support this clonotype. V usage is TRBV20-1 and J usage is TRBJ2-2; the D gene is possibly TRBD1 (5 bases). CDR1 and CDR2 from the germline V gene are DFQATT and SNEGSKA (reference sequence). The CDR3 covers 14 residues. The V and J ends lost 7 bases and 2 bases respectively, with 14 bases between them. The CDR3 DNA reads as TGCAGTGTTTCCAGGGATCCTAACACCGGGGAGCTGTTTTTT. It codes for CSVSRDPNTGELFF.

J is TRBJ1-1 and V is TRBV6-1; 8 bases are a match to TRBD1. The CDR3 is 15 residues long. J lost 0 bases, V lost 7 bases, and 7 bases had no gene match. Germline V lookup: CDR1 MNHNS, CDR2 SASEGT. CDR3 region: CASNRQGTMNTEAFF. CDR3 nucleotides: TGTGCCAGCAACAGACAGGGGACGATGAACACTGAAGCTTTCTTT.

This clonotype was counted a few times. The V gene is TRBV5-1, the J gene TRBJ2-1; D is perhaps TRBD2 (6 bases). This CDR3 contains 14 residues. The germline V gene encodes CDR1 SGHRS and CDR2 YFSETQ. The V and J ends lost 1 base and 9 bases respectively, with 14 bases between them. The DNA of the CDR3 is TGCGCCAGCAGCTTGACCGGGACTCAGAGTGAGCAGTTCTTC. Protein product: CASSLTGTQSEQFF.

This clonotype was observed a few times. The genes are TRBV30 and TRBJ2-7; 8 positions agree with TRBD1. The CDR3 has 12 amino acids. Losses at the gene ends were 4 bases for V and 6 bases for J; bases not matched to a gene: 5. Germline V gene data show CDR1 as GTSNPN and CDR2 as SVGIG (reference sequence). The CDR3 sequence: CAWTRTGFEQYF. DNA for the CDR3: TGTGCCTGGACCAGGACAGGGTTCGAGCAGTACTTC. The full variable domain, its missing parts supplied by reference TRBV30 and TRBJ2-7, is SQTIHQWPATLVQPVGSPLSLECTVEGTSNPNLYWYRQAAGRGLQLLFYSVGIGQISSEVPQNLSASRPQDRQFILSSKKLLLSDSGFYLCAWTRTGFEQYFGPGTRLTVT.

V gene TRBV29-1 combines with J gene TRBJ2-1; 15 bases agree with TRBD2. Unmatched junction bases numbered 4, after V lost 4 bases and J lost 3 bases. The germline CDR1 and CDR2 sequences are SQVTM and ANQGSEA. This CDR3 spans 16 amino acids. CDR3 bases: TGCAGCGTTGCCGGGACTAGCGGGAGGAACTACAATGAGCAGTTCTTC. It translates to CSVAGTSGRNYNEQFF.

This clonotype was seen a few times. DNA of the CDR3: TGTGCCACCAGCAGAGATCCGGCTATCAACGAGCAGTACTTC. Residues: CATSRDPAINEQYF. The chain employs TRBV15 and TRBJ2-7; D not resolved. The germline CDR1 and CDR2 sequences are LNHNV and YYDKDF (reference sequence). Between the trimmed V and J ends, which lost 0 bases and 5 bases, there was a span of 11 bases. The CDR3 is 14 residues long. Drawing the rest from reference TRBV15 and TRBJ2-7, the complete variable domain is DAMVIQNPRYQVTQFGKPVTLSCSQTLNHNVMYWYQQKSSQAPKLLFHYYDKDFNNEADTPDNFQSRRPNTSFCFLDIRSPGLGDTAMYLCATSRDPAINEQYFGPGTRLTVT.

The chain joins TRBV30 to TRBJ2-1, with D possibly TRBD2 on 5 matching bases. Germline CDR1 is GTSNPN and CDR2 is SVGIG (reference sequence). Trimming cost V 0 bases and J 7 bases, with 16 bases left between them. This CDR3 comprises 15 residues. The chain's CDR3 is CAWSVRKGPGNEQFF. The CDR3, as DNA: TGTGCCTGGAGTGTACGGAAAGGGCCGGGGAATGAGCAGTTCTTC.

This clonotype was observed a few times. The CDR3 DNA sequence: TGTGCCAGCCGGGACACCTCGGACGAGCAGTACTTC. It encodes CASRDTSDEQYF. This chain uses TRBV6-5 with TRBJ2-7; the D gene is possibly TRBD1 (6 bases). The CDR3 is 12 amino acids. Germline CDR1 reads MNHEY; CDR2 reads SVGAGI. Trimming left V 8 bases short and J 5 bases short, with 13 bases between.

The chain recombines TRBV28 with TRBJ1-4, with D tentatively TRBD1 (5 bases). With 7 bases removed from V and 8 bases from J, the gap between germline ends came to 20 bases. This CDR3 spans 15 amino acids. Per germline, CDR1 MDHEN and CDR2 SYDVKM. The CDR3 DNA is TGTGCCAGCACCCCTTGGGGAGCAGGGCTGGAAAAACTGTTTTTT. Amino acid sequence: CASTPWGAGLEKLFF.

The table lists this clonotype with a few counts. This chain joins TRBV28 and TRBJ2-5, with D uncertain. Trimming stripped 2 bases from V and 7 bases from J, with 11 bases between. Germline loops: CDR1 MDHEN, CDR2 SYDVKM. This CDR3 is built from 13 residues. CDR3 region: CASSLRAAWTQYF. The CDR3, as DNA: TGTGCCAGCAGTTTAAGGGCGGCATGGACCCAGTACTTC.

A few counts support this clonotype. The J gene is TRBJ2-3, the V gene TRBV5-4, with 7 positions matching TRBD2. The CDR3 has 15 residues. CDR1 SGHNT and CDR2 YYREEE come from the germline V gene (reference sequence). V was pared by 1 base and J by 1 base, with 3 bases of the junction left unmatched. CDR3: CASSLRGGRTDTQYF. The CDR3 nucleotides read TGTGCCAGCAGCTTGCGCGGGGGACGCACAGATACGCAGTATTTT. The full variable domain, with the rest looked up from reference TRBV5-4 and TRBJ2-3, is ETGVTQSPTHLIKTRGQQVTLRCSSQSGHNTVSWYQQALGQGPQFIFQYYREEENGRGNFPPRFSGLQFPNYSSELNVNALELDDSALYLCASSLRGGRTDTQYFGPGTRLTVL.

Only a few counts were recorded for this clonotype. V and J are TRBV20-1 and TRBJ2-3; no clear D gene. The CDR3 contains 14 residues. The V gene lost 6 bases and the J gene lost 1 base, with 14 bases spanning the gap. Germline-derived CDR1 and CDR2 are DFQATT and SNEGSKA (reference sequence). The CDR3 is CSAALTTRTDTQYF. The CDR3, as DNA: TGCAGTGCAGCCCTTACCACCCGCACAGATACGCAGTATTTT.

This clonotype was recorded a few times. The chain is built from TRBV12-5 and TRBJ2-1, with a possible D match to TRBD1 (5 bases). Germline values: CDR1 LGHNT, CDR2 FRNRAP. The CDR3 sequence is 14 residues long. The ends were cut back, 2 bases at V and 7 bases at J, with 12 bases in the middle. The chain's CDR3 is CASGLRGRSNEQFF. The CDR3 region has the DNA TGTGCTAGTGGTTTGAGGGGTAGGTCGAATGAGCAGTTCTTC.

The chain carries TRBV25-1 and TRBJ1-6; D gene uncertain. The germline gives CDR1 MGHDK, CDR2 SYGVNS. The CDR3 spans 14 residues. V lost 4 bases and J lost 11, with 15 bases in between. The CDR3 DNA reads TGTGCCAGCAGTGGTAACGGGGATCTGACACCCCTCCACTTT. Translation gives CASSGNGDLTPLHF.

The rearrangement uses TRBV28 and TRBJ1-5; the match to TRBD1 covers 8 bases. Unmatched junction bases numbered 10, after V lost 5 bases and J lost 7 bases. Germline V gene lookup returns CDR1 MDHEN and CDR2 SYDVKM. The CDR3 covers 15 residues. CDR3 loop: CASSSSTGDNQPQHF. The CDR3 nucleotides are TGTGCCAGCAGTAGCTCGACAGGGGATAACCAGCCCCAGCATTTT.

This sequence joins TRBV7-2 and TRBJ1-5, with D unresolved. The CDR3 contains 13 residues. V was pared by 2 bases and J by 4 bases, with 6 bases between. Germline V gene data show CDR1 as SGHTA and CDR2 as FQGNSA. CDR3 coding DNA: TGTGCCAGCAGCTTAAGGTCTAATCAGCCCCAGCATTTT. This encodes CASSLRSNQPQHF.

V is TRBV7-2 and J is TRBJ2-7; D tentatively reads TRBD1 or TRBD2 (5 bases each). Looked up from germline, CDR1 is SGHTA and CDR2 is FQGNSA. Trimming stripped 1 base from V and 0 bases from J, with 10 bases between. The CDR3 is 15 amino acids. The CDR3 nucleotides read TGTGCCAGCAGCTTAGGTTGGGGGTCCTCCTACGAGCAGTACTTC. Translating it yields CASSLGWGSSYEQYF.

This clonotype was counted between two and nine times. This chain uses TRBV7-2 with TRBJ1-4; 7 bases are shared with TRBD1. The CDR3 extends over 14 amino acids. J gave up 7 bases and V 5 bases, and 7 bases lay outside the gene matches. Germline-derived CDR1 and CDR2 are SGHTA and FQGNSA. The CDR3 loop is CASSPSRGPEKLFF. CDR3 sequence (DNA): TGTGCCAGCAGCCCGAGTAGGGGGCCTGAAAAACTGTTTTTT.

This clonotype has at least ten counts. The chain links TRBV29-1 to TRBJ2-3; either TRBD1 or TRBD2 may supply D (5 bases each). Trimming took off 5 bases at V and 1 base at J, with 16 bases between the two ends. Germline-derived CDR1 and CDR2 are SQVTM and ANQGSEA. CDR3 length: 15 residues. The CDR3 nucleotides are TGCAGCGTTAGCGTGGGGCCCGGGGGCACAGATACGCAGTATTTT. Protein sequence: CSVSVGPGGTDTQYF.